These T cell receptor beta chains were read from a single sample in a study of control samples from healthy donors and cancer patients. TCRdb's table, derived via immunoSEQ multiplex PCR, lists solely in-frame clones and lacks some. The profile shows about 130,000 clones, about 93% of them singletons. Sequencing input: PBMCs. The receptors shown here come from a man aged 55 to 69 with colorectal cancer. Each CDR3 is given with its conserved first and last residue. The D gene is left open where the match is weak. Rows may omit the clone size; those that give it use once, few, many or a size class.

J | D | V | size | CDR3 | DNA
TRBJ2-7 | NA | TRBV5-4 | NA | CASRAYDRPYEQYF | TGTGCCAGCAGAGCTTACGACAGGCCCTACGAGCAGTACTTC
TRBJ1-2 | NA | TRBV2 | NA | CASSLTGEYGYTF | TGTGCCAGCAGTCTGACAGGTGAATATGGCTACACCTTC
TRBJ1-6 | NA | TRBV11-2 | NA | CASSLGGVNSPLHF | TGTGCCAGCAGCTTAGGAGGGGTCAATTCACCCCTCCACTTT
TRBJ2-6 | TRBD1 | TRBV9 | NA | CASSLRTGQTGANVLTF | TGTGCCAGCAGCCTCCGGACAGGGCAGACTGGGGCCAACGTCCTGACTTTC
TRBJ2-1 | NA | TRBV9 | NA | CASSVELALYNEQFF | TGTGCCAGCAGCGTAGAACTAGCTTTATACAATGAGCAGTTCTTC
TRBJ2-1 | NA | TRBV27 | NA | CASSRGTGYNEQFF | TGTGCCAGCAGTAGGGGGACCGGCTACAATGAGCAGTTCTTC
TRBJ1-1 | NA | TRBV6-1 | NA | CASSEDEGTEAFF | TGTGCCAGCAGTGAAGACGAGGGCACTGAAGCTTTCTTT
TRBJ2-5 | TRBD2 | TRBV19 | NA | CASSIGASGDFQETQYF | TGTGCCAGTAGTATAGGGGCTAGCGGGGACTTTCAAGAGACCCAGTACTTC
TRBJ1-2 | NA | TRBV5-1 | NA | CASSVGQNYGYTF | TGCGCCAGCAGCGTAGGACAGAACTATGGCTACACCTTC
TRBJ1-1 | NA | TRBV10-3 | NA | CAISEEPKGTEAFF | TGTGCCATCAGTGAAGAACCCAAAGGCACTGAAGCTTTCTTT
TRBJ2-7 | NA | TRBV5-1 | NA | CASSYGGWDEQYF | TGCGCCAGCAGCTACGGAGGGTGGGACGAGCAGTACTTC
TRBJ1-4 | TRBD1 | TRBV27 | once | CASSGRQGGKEKLFF | TGTGCCAGCAGTGGCAGACAGGGGGGAAAGGAAAAACTGTTTTTT
TRBJ2-5 | TRBD2 | TRBV5-1 | NA | CASSLVGLAGGETQYF | TGCGCCAGCAGCTTGGTTGGACTAGCGGGGGGAGAGACCCAGTACTTC
TRBJ2-7 | NA | TRBV15 | NA | CATSRGQGPYEQYF | TGTGCCACCAGCAGAGGGCAGGGGCCCTACGAGCAGTACTTC
TRBJ1-3 | NA | TRBV5-6 | NA | CASSLVSGFGNTIYF | TGTGCCAGCAGCTTGGTTTCGGGTTTCGGAAACACCATATATTTT
TRBJ2-6 | NA | TRBV7-9 | NA | CASSLGSAGANVLTF | TGTGCCAGCAGCTTAGGTAGCGCTGGGGCCAACGTCCTGACTTTC
TRBJ1-6 | TRBD1 | TRBV7-6 | once | CASSRTGVSPLHF | TGTGCCAGCAGCAGGACAGGGGTTTCACCCCTCCACTTT
TRBJ2-7 | TRBD1 | TRBV12-3/TRBV12-4 | NA | CASTGDSIYEQYF | TGTGCCAGCACCGGGGACAGCATCTACGAGCAGTACTTC
TRBJ2-1 | TRBD2 | TRBV29-1 | NA | CSVAQLAGGRNEQFF | TGCAGCGTTGCCCAACTAGCGGGGGGCAGGAATGAGCAGTTCTTC
TRBJ1-3 | TRBD1 | TRBV5-6 | NA | CASSRTTGEPGNTIYF | TGTGCCAGCAGCCGGACTACAGGGGAGCCAGGAAACACCATATATTTT
TRBJ2-7 | NA | TRBV27 | NA | CASSDGGTHHYEQYF | TGTGCCAGCAGCGATGGTGGCACCCATCACTACGAGCAGTACTTC
TRBJ1-2 | NA | TRBV30 | NA | CAWSAGYGYTF | TGTGCCTGGAGTGCAGGCTATGGCTACACCTTC
TRBJ1-1 | NA | TRBV2 | once | CASTLTVNTEAFF | TGTGCCAGCACCCTGACAGTGAACACTGAAGCTTTCTTT
TRBJ1-3 | TRBD1 | TRBV30 | NA | CAWTHGQGSGNTIYF | TGTGCCTGGACCCATGGACAGGGCTCTGGAAACACCATATATTTT
TRBJ1-2 | NA | TRBV30 | once | CAWSVSGGGDHGYTF | TGTGCCTGGAGTGTAAGCGGGGGAGGAGATCATGGCTACACCTTC
TRBJ2-7 | TRBD1 | TRBV5-6 | NA | CASSGQGTYEQYF | TGTGCCAGCAGCGGACAGGGGACCTACGAGCAGTACTTC
TRBJ2-1 | NA | TRBV6-5 | NA | CASSYGGSYNEQFF | TGTGCCAGCAGTTATGGCGGCTCCTACAATGAGCAGTTCTTC
TRBJ1-1 | TRBD1 | TRBV9 | NA | CASSYRQGANTEAFF | TGTGCCAGCAGCTACAGACAGGGGGCAAACACTGAAGCTTTCTTT
TRBJ1-5 | NA | TRBV21-1 | NA | CASSRTGTSNQPQHF | TGTGCCAGCAGCCGGACAGGGACTAGCAATCAGCCCCAGCATTTT
TRBJ1-1 | NA | TRBV3-1/TRBV3-2 | NA | CASKGNTEAFF | TGTGCCAGCAAGGGGAACACTGAAGCTTTCTTT
TRBJ2-7 | NA | TRBV5-1 | NA | CASSPYSEGIEQYF | TGCGCCAGCAGCCCATACTCTGAAGGCATCGAGCAGTACTTC
TRBJ2-2 | NA | TRBV3-1/TRBV3-2 | NA | CASSRGADTGELFF | TGTGCCAGCAGCAGGGGGGCGGACACCGGGGAGCTGTTTTTT
TRBJ2-7 | NA | TRBV5-8 | NA | CASRSRRSNYEQYF | TGTGCCAGCAGGTCTCGGAGGTCAAACTACGAGCAGTACTTC
TRBJ2-3 | NA | TRBV9 | NA | CASSVTGGPGDTQYF | TGTGCCAGCAGCGTGACCGGGGGGCCAGGAGATACGCAGTATTTT
TRBJ2-7 | NA | TRBV11-2 | NA | CASSLGLDSPYEQYF | TGTGCCAGCAGCTTGGGGCTGGACAGCCCCTACGAGCAGTACTTC
TRBJ2-4 | TRBD2 | TRBV7-2 | NA | CASSLVSFGGGVSQYF | TGTGCCAGCAGCTTAGTGAGTTTCGGGGGAGGGGTTAGTCAGTACTTC